One sample yielded the 10 T cell receptor beta chains listed below, sequenced in a study of blood T cell dynamics during melanoma immunotherapy. Generated by immunoSEQ multiplex PCR, the TCRdb table keeps only in-frame clones and is missing some. Of 5,000 to 7,500 clones in the sample, approximately 91% are singletons; the top ten hold approximately 5%. The time point is: week 3, after first cycle of checkpoint inhibitor. Sample: blood, taken from a patient treated with checkpoint blockade. These receptors were taken from a human donor with melanoma.

This chain uses TRBV11-2 with TRBJ2-2; D unresolved. This CDR3 is 15 amino acids long. CDR1 is SGHAT, CDR2 FQNNGV, per germline. V was trimmed by 1 base and J by 2 bases, leaving 8 bases between them. CDR3 coding DNA: TGTGCCAGCAGCTTAGTTCTGGGTAACACCGGGGAGCTGTTTTTT. Translated: CASSLVLGNTGELFF.

The chain couples TRBV6-1 to TRBJ2-7; D may be TRBD1 (5 bases). Looked up from germline, CDR1 is MNHNS and CDR2 is SASEGT. Trimming stripped 6 bases from V and 6 bases from J, with 18 bases between. The CDR3 totals 14 residues. CDR3 bases: TGTGCCAGCAGAGCCGACAGATTCTCTCGCGAGCAGTACTTC. Translation: CASRADRFSREQYF.

The chain recombines TRBV28 with TRBJ1-5; no clear D gene. Trimming stripped 5 bases from V and 2 bases from J, with 10 bases between. Looked up from germline, CDR1 is MDHEN and CDR2 is SYDVKM. This CDR3 contains 14 residues. CDR3 DNA: TGTGCCAGCAGTGGGTGGGGTGGCAATCAGCCCCAGCATTTT. Its translation: CASSGWGGNQPQHF.

This rearrangement joins TRBV5-4 to TRBJ2-7; 10 bases are shared with TRBD2. This CDR3 has 15 amino acids. Germline V gene data show CDR1 as SGHNT and CDR2 as YYREEE (reference sequence). Germline trimming cut 0 bases from V and 3 bases from J; bases unmatched to any gene: 3. The CDR3 is CASSLALAGNYEQYF. The CDR3 region has the DNA TGTGCCAGCAGCTTGGCACTAGCGGGGAACTACGAGCAGTACTTC.

The rearrangement uses TRBV7-9 and TRBJ1-2, with D unresolved. This CDR3 region has 14 residues. Trimming removed 1 base from V and 2 bases from J, with 8 bases in between. Germline V lookup: CDR1 SEHNR, CDR2 FQNEAQ (reference sequence). DNA of the CDR3: TGTGCCAGCAGCTTAGTGCACACCAACTATGGCTACACCTTC. It yields the protein CASSLVHTNYGYTF.

This chain connects TRBV11-2 to TRBJ2-7; 10 nucleotides align to TRBD1. The CDR3 is 16 amino acids. Per germline, CDR1 SGHAT and CDR2 FQNNGV. J gave up 4 bases and V 5 bases, and 11 bases lay outside the gene matches. CDR3 bases: TGTGCCAGCAGCCCCCTTAGGGGACAGGGGCCATACGAGCAGTACTTC. Its translation is CASSPLRGQGPYEQYF. The full variable domain, in which reference TRBV11-2 and TRBJ2-7 provide the parts outside the CDR3, is EAGVAQSPRYKIIEKRQSVAFWCNPISGHATLYWYQQILGQGPKLLIQFQNNGVVDDSQLPKDRFSAERLKGVDSTLKIQPAKLEDSAVYLCASSPLRGQGPYEQYFGPGTRLTVT.

As to this clone: A junction boundary mismatches the germline segment, possibly from a read error. This sequence joins TRBV14 and TRBJ2-5; 12 positions agree with TRBD2. This CDR3 comprises 14 residues. The germline V gene has CDR1 SGHDN and CDR2 FVKESK. CDR3 in DNA: TGTGCCAGCAGCCAAGTACTAGCGGGGGGACCCCATCACTTC. It yields the protein CASSQVLAGGPHHF.

The chain carries TRBV2 and TRBJ1-2, with 8 nucleotides matching TRBD1. V was pared by 6 bases and J by 2 bases, with 5 bases of the junction left unmatched. This CDR3 comprises 14 residues. From germline, CDR1 is SNHLY and CDR2 FYNNEI. This chain's CDR3 is CASRETGVNYGYTF. Written as DNA, the CDR3 is TGTGCCAGCAGGGAGACAGGGGTCAACTATGGCTACACCTTC.

This clone appeared once. The genes are TRBV5-6 and TRBJ2-7; tentatively, D is TRBD1 or TRBD2 (5 bases each). CDR1 is SGHDT and CDR2 is YYEEEE in the germline V gene. This CDR3 is built from 14 residues. V gave up 1 base and J gave up 3 bases, with 11 bases separating them. The CDR3 loop reads CASSLWGGGYEQYF. The CDR3, as DNA: TGTGCCAGCAGCTTGTGGGGTGGGGGCTACGAGCAGTACTTC.

This clone has just a few counts. V is TRBV5-4 and J is TRBJ1-6; D gene uncertain. CDR1 is SGHNT and CDR2 is YYREEE in the germline V gene (reference sequence). V lost 0 bases to trimming and J lost 13 bases, with 14 bases between them. This CDR3 is 14 amino acids long. Written as DNA, the CDR3 is TGTGCCAGCAGCTTGGATGTACAGCCCTCTCCCCTCCACTTT. Translated, it gives CASSLDVQPSPLHF.